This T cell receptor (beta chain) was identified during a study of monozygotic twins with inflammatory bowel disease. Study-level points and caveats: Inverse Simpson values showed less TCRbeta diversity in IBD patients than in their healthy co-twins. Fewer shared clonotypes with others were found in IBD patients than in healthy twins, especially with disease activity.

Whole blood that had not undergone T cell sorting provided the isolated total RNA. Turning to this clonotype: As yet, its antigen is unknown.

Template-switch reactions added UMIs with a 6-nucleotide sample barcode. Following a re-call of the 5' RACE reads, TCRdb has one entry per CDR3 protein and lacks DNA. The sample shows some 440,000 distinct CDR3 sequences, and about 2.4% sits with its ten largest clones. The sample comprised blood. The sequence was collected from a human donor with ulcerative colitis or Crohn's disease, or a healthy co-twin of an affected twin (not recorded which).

CDR3 sequence: CASTSLRDRELGGELFF. The V gene is TRBV7-6, the J gene TRBJ2-2; TCRdb gives TRBD1 as the D gene, but with no DNA this cannot be confirmed. This CDR3 spans 17 amino acids. Germline V lookup: CDR1 SGHVS, CDR2 FNYEAQ.